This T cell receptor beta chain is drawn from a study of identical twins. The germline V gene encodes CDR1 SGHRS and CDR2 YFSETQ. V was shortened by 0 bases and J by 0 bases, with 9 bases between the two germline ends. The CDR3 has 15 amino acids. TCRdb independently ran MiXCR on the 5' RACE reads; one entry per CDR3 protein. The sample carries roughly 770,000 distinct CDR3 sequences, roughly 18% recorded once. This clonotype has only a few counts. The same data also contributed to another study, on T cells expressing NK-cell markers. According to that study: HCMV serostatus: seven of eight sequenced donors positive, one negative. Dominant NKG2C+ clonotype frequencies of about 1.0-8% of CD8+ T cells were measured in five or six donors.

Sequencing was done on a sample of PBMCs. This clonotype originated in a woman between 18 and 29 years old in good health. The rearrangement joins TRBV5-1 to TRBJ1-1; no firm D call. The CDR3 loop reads CASSLVGSLNTEAFF. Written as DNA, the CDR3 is TGCGCCAGCAGCTTGGTGGGCAGCTTGAACACTGAAGCTTTCTTT. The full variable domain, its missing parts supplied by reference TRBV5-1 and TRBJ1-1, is KAGVTQTPRYLIKTRGQQVTLSCSPISGHRSVSWYQQTPGQGLQFLFEYFSETQRNKGNFPGRFSGRQFSNSRSEMNVSTLELGDSALYLCASSLVGSLNTEAFFGQGTRLTVV.